The sequence of this T cell receptor (beta chain) was determined in a study of blood T cells in healthy people across ages. Remarks on this clonotype: Its antigen remains unidentified.

It was with a sample-barcoded 5' primer and a J-beta primer mix that a second PCR of roughly 6 to 12 cycles was run. Each cDNA molecule was tagged by a template-switch adaptor with 12 random nucleotides. MiXCR, run by TCRdb on the 5' RACE reads, gives a single entry per CDR3 protein. This sample has hundreds of thousands of distinct CDR3 sequences, with about 52% found just once. The V gene end was trimmed by 4 bases and the J gene end by 5 bases; junction bases not matched to a gene: 12. The length of the CDR3 is 16 residues. Germline V gene sequence: CDR1 KGHDR, CDR2 SFDVKD. Study-wide results and limits: Researchers deemed the diversity estimates from one million T cells underestimates.

Sequenced: blood. The chain recombines TRBV24-1 with TRBJ2-5; 7 bases align to TRBD1. The TCR comes from a woman aged 60-75 years in good health. The DNA for the CDR3 is TGTGCCACCAGTGACCCTTCGGCAGGGGGATGGGAGACCCAGTACTTC. This codes for CATSDPSAGGWETQYF.